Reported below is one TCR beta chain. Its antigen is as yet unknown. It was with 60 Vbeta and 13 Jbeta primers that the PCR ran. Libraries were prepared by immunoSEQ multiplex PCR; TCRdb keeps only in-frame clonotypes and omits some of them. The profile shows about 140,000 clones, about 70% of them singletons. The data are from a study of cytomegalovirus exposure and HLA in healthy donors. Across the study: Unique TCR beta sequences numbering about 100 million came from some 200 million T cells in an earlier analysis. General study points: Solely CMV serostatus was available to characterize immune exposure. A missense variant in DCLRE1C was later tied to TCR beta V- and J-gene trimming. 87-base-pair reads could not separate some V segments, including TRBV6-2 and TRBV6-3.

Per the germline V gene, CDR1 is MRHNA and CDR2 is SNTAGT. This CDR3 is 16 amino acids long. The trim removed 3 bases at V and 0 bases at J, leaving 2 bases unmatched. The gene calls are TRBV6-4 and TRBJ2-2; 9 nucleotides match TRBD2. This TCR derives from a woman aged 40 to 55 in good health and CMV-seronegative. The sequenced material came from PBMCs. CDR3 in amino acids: CASSDAGGPNTGELFF. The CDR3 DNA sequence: TGTGCCAGCAGTGATGCGGGGGGGCCGAACACCGGGGAGCTGTTTTTT.